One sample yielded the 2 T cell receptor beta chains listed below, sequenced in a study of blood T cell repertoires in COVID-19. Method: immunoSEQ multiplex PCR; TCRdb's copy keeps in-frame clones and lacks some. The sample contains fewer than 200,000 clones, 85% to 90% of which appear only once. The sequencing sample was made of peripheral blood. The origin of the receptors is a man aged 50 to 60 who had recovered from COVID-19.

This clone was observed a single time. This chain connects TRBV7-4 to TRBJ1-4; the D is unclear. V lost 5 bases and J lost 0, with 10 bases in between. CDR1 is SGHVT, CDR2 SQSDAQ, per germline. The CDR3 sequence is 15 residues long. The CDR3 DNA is TGTGCCAGCAGCCCCTCCGAGGCAACTAATGAAAAACTGTTTTTT. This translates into CASSPSEATNEKLFF. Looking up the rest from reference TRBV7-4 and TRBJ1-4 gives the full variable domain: GAGVSQSPRYKVAKRGRDVALRCDSISGHVTLYWYRQTLGQGSEVLTYSQSDAQRDKSGRPSGRFSAERPERSVSTLKIQRTEQGDSAVYLCASSPSEATNEKLFFGSGTQLSVL.

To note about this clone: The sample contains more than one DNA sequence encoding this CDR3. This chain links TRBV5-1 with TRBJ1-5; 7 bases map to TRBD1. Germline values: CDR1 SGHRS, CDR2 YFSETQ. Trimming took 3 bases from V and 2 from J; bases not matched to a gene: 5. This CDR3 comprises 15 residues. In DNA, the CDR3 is TGCGCCAGCAGCTCTGATGGACAGGGCAATCAGCCCCAGCATTTT. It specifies CASSSDGQGNQPQHF.